The 25 T cell receptor beta chains below all came from one sample that was sequenced in a study of CD8+CD57+ T cells in acquired aplastic anemia. An expansion of CD8+CD57+ cells by flow cytometry had been shown in patients chosen for sequencing. TCR beta VDJ combinations and CDR3 sequences were profiled from genomic DNA. TCRdb analysed the reads with MiXCR anew, one entry per CDR3 protein. The top ten clones hold under 35% of a sample with 110,000 or so distinct CDR3 sequences, 45% to 60% of them seen once. The sequenced sample consisted of sorted CD4+, CD8+, or CD8+CD57+ T cells (not recorded which) from PBMCs. The source of these receptors is a human donor with aplastic anemia.

This clonotype ranks as medium-sized (0.01 to 0.1%). This rearrangement joins TRBV19 to TRBJ2-3; 9 bases are shared with TRBD2. The length of the CDR3 is 16 residues. CDR1 and CDR2 (germline): LNHDA, SQIVND (reference sequence). V trimming: 4 bases; J trimming: 4 bases; junction bases outside the gene matches: 9. The CDR3 protein is CASSRLAGTSADTQYF. In nucleotides, the CDR3 is TGTGCCAGTAGTAGGCTAGCGGGAACAAGTGCAGATACGCAGTATTTT.

J is TRBJ2-1 and V is TRBV7-9; TRBD2 matches 9 bases. CDR3 size: 17 residues. The J segment lost 0 bases and the V segment lost 7 bases, leaving 10 bases of the junction unmatched. Looked up from germline, CDR1 is SEHNR and CDR2 is FQNEAQ (reference sequence). CDR3 loop: CASIQARGGSSYNEQFF. CDR3 nucleotide sequence: TGTGCCAGCATCCAAGCGCGGGGGGGGAGCTCCTACAATGAGCAGTTCTTC.

The chain couples TRBV7-9 to TRBJ2-7; no firm D call. The ends were cut back, 5 bases at V and 1 base at J, with 6 bases in the middle. The CDR3 runs to 12 residues. From germline, CDR1 is SEHNR and CDR2 FQNEAQ (reference sequence). This CDR3 reads CASSITSYEQYF. The CDR3 region has the DNA TGTGCCAGCAGCATAACATCCTACGAGCAGTACTTC.

This clonotype showed up many times. V is TRBV2 and J is TRBJ2-5; a possible D gene is TRBD2 (6 bases). The germline gives CDR1 SNHLY, CDR2 FYNNEI. Trimming shortened V by 8 bases and J by 1 base, and 8 bases separated the two germline ends. CDR3 size: 12 residues. The CDR3 loop reads CASRDFQETQYF. In DNA form, the CDR3 reads TGTGCCAGCCGGGACTTCCAAGAGACCCAGTACTTC.

The gene calls are TRBV2 and TRBJ1-2; D gene unclear. V was shortened by 4 bases and J by 7 bases, with 10 bases between the two germline ends. This CDR3 has 12 residues. In germline, CDR1 is SNHLY, CDR2 FYNNEI. CDR3 residues: CASSVAESGYTF. Here the CDR3 DNA reads TGTGCCAGCAGTGTGGCAGAGAGTGGCTACACCTTC.

The chain recombines TRBV11-3 with TRBJ2-1; 11 nucleotides line up with TRBD2. Looked up from germline, CDR1 is SGHNT and CDR2 is YENEEA. CDR3 length: 14 residues. After removal of 3 bases from V and 9 bases from J, the junction contained 4 bases not matched to a gene. The CDR3 protein is CASSFSGGAGEQFF. CDR3 DNA sequence: TGTGCCAGCAGCTTTAGCGGGGGGGCCGGTGAGCAGTTCTTC.

V and J are TRBV7-2 and TRBJ2-1; D call uncertain. V lost 5 bases and J lost 8, with 16 bases in between. This CDR3 spans 14 amino acids. The germline gives CDR1 SGHTA, CDR2 FQGNSA. CDR3: CASSPRGASYEQFF. The CDR3 DNA reads TGTGCCAGCAGCCCCCGCGGAGCGAGTTATGAGCAGTTCTTC.

The rearrangement joins TRBV7-9 to TRBJ2-3, with unresolved D. CDR1 and CDR2 (germline): SEHNR, FQNEAQ (reference sequence). The CDR3 totals 12 residues. V was trimmed by 5 bases and J by 4 bases, leaving 7 bases between them. CDR3 sequence: CASSPNSDTQYF. In DNA, the CDR3 is TGTGCCAGCAGCCCAAACTCAGATACGCAGTATTTT.

This clonotype was observed a handful of times. The chain couples TRBV7-6 to TRBJ1-2; possibly TRBD1 for D (6 bases). This CDR3 region has 14 residues. Germline CDR1 is SGHVS and CDR2 is FNYEAQ. Trimming stripped 5 bases from V and 8 bases from J, with 18 bases between. This CDR3 is CASSPRLGGPGYTF. The CDR3 DNA follows: TGTGCCAGCAGCCCAAGACTAGGGGGTCCGGGCTACACCTTC.

The rearrangement links TRBV24-1 to TRBJ2-7; the D gene is possibly TRBD1 (6 bases). This CDR3 spans 12 amino acids. The germline V gene has CDR1 KGHDR and CDR2 SFDVKD. V was clipped by 9 bases and J by 4 bases, with 12 bases between them. DNA for the CDR3: TGTGCCACCTCGACAGGATCATACGAGCAGTACTTC. This encodes CATSTGSYEQYF.

V usage is TRBV2 and J usage is TRBJ1-1, with D maybe TRBD1 (5 bases). This CDR3 region has 15 residues. The V and J ends lost 3 bases and 0 bases respectively, with 11 bases between them. In germline, CDR1 is SNHLY, CDR2 FYNNEI. The CDR3 nucleotides are TGTGCCAGCAGTGAGGTTGACAGCTTGAACACTGAAGCTTTCTTT. It codes for CASSEVDSLNTEAFF.

This clonotype is categorized as large. The chain couples TRBV7-2 to TRBJ2-3, with D possibly being TRBD2 (7 bases). This CDR3 is built from 18 residues. Trimming cost V 0 bases and J 0 bases, with 16 bases left between them. Per the germline V gene, CDR1 is SGHTA and CDR2 is FQGNSA. The CDR3, as DNA: TGTGCCAGCAGCTTAGCGCGGTCGGGGGGCCTTAGCACAGATACGCAGTATTTT. It is translated as CASSLARSGGLSTDTQYF.

This clonotype was counted many times. The CDR3 reads CASGLGVAAYNEQFF. CDR3 in DNA: TGTGCTAGTGGTTTGGGCGTCGCTGCGTACAATGAGCAGTTCTTC. The chain links TRBV12-5 to TRBJ2-1; D remains unclear. In germline, CDR1 is LGHNT, CDR2 FRNRAP. The ends were cut back, 1 base at V and 4 bases at J, with 11 bases in the middle. This CDR3 has 15 amino acids. Combining the CDR3 with reference TRBV12-5 and TRBJ2-1 gives the whole variable domain DARVTQTPRHKVTEMGQEVTMRCQPILGHNTVFWYRQTMMQGLELLAYFRNRAPLDDSGMPKDRFSAEMPDATLATLKIQPSEPRDSAVYFCASGLGVAAYNEQFFGPGTRLTVL.

This clonotype has just a few counts. Here the CDR3 reads CASSVILTDTQYF. In DNA, the CDR3 is TGTGCCAGCAGCGTAATCCTCACAGATACGCAGTATTTT. This chain connects TRBV9 to TRBJ2-3; D call uncertain. The CDR3 extends over 13 amino acids. The germline CDR1 and CDR2 sequences are SGDLS and YYNGEE. The V end was cut by 1 base, the J end by 2 bases, with 5 bases between.

CDR3 amino acids: CATRTDRAQETQYF. The CDR3 bases are TGTGCCACCAGGACCGACAGGGCGCAAGAGACCCAGTACTTC. The chain joins TRBV15 to TRBJ2-5; 7 bases are a match to TRBD1. The CDR3 extends over 14 amino acids. The J segment lost 2 bases and the V segment lost 6 bases, leaving 6 bases of the junction unmatched. CDR1 is LNHNV and CDR2 is YYDKDF in the germline V gene (reference sequence).

The rearrangement links TRBV14 to TRBJ1-4; maybe TRBD1 (5 bases). The CDR3 runs 16 residues. The germline V gene encodes CDR1 SGHDN and CDR2 FVKESK. Trimming took off 1 base at V and 0 bases at J, with 9 bases between the two ends. This CDR3 is CASSQGWGATNEKLFF. In nucleotides, the CDR3 is TGTGCCAGCAGCCAAGGTTGGGGCGCAACTAATGAAAAACTGTTTTTT.

On this clonotype itself: Just one base apart from a much larger clone, this may be a read error. The chain links TRBV7-2 to TRBJ1-1, with 7 bases that match TRBD1. V lost 1 base, J lost 4 bases, and 3 bases stayed unmatched. This CDR3 has 14 amino acids. Per germline, CDR1 SGHTA and CDR2 FQGNSA. Written as DNA, the CDR3 is TGTGCCAGCAGCTTAGGTCACAGGGGCACTGAAGCTTTCTTT. The encoded protein is CASSLGHRGTEAFF.

In DNA form, the CDR3 reads TGTGCCAGCAGCTTACCCGAGAGGGGCCCCGACACTGAAGCTTTCTTT. Amino acid sequence: CASSLPERGPDTEAFF. This chain uses TRBV11-2 with TRBJ1-1, with a tentative D call TRBD1 (5 bases). V lost 2 bases to trimming and J lost 3 bases, with 16 bases between them. Germline CDR1 reads SGHAT; CDR2 reads FQNNGV. The CDR3 has 16 residues.

This clonotype is a singleton in its sample. The V and J genes are TRBV27 and TRBJ1-6, with unresolved D. This CDR3 comprises 13 residues. V was pared by 3 bases and J by 8 bases, with 8 bases between. Germline V gene sequence: CDR1 MNHEY, CDR2 SMNVEV (reference sequence). The DNA for the CDR3 is TGTGCCAGCAGTTTCCGGTTCTATTCACCCCTCCACTTT. This translates into CASSFRFYSPLHF.

The CDR3 reads CASSKTAGTEAFF. The CDR3 coding sequence is TGTGCCAGCAGCAAAACCGCCGGGACTGAAGCTTTCTTT. This chain links TRBV5-4 with TRBJ1-1; no reliable D call. CDR1 and CDR2 from the germline V gene are SGHNT and YYREEE (reference sequence). CDR3 size: 13 residues. The V end was cut by 4 bases, the J end by 5 bases, with 12 bases between.

This clonotype was seen more than once but under ten times. An end of the junction differs from the germline gene, which may be a read error. This rearrangement joins TRBV9 to TRBJ2-7; D might be TRBD1 or TRBD2, each matching 7 bases. Germline CDR1 and CDR2: SGDLS and YYNGEE. CDR3 length: 12 residues. The CDR3: CAISGDSYEQYF. The CDR3 DNA sequence: TGTGCCATCAGCGGGGACAGCTACGAGCAGTACTTC. The whole variable domain, filled in from reference TRBV9 and TRBJ2-7, reads DSGVTQTPKHLITATGQRVTLRCSPRSGDLSVYWYQQSLDQGLQFLIQYYNGEERAKGNILERFSAQQFPDLHSELNLSSLELGDSALYFCAISGDSYEQYFGPGTRLTVT.

This clonotype was recorded at least ten times. The chain combines TRBV19 with TRBJ2-5; perhaps TRBD1 as D (5 bases). Per the germline V gene, CDR1 is LNHDA and CDR2 is SQIVND (reference sequence). CDR3 length: 13 residues. The V and J ends lost 5 bases and 3 bases respectively, with 10 bases between them. The CDR3 loop is CASSYRLKETQYF. The CDR3 nucleotides are TGTGCCAGTAGTTACAGGTTAAAAGAGACCCAGTACTTC.

In this sample, this clonotype turned up many times. This chain connects TRBV5-5 to TRBJ2-5; weak D call: TRBD1 (6 bases). The ends were cut back, 1 base at V and 0 bases at J, with 7 bases in the middle. CDR1 and CDR2 from the germline V gene are SGHKS and YYEKEE (reference sequence). The CDR3 is 14 amino acids. CDR3 in DNA: TGTGCCAGCAGCTTGTACAGGGACCAAGAGACCCAGTACTTC. As protein: CASSLYRDQETQYF. The complete variable domain, with remaining parts taken from reference TRBV5-5 and TRBJ2-5, reads DAGVTQSPTHLIKTRGQQVTLRCSPISGHKSVSWYQQVLGQGPQFIFQYYEKEERGRGNFPDRFSARQFPNYSSELNVNALLLGDSALYLCASSLYRDQETQYFGPGTRLLVL.

The rearrangement uses TRBV20-1 and TRBJ2-5; D uncertain. The CDR3 has 14 residues. CDR1 and CDR2 from the germline V gene are DFQATT and SNEGSKA (reference sequence). V was pared by 6 bases and J by 5 bases, with 19 bases between. CDR3 protein: CSASRAGREETQYF. DNA for the CDR3: TGCAGTGCGAGTAGGGCTGGGCGTGAGGAGACCCAGTACTTC.

In this sample, this clonotype turned up a few times. The rearrangement links TRBV18 to TRBJ2-5; 10 nucleotides line up with TRBD2. The CDR3 consists of 14 residues. Germline V gene sequence: CDR1 KGHSH, CDR2 LQKENI. Trimming removed 5 bases from V and 5 bases from J; junction bases left unmatched: 5. This CDR3 is CASSSGLAEETQYF. CDR3 DNA sequence: TGTGCCAGCTCATCCGGACTAGCGGAGGAGACCCAGTACTTC. The full variable domain, rest sourced from reference TRBV18 and TRBJ2-5, is NAGVMQNPRHLVRRRGQEARLRCSPMKGHSHVYWYRQLPEEGLKFMVYLQKENIIDESGMPKERFSAEFPKEGPSILRIQQVVRGDSAAYFCASSSGLAEETQYFGPGTRLLVL.